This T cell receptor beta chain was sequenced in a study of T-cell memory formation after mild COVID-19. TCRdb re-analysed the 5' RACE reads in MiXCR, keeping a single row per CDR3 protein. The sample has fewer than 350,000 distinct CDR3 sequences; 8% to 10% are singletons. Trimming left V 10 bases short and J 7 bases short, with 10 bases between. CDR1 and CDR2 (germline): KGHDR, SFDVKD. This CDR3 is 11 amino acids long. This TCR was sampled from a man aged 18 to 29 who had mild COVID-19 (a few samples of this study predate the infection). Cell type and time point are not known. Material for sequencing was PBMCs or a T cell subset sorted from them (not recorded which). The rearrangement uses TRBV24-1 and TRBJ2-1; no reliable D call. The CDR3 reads CATQYHNEQFF. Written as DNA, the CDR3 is TGTGCCACGCAATACCATAATGAGCAGTTCTTC.